What follows describes a single TCR beta chain. Per the original methods: ImmunoSEQ output lacked quality scores and full-length reads, limiting matched filtering. TCRdb's table, derived via immunoSEQ multiplex PCR, lists solely in-frame clones and lacks some. The V and J calls and clone size are taken from that table; D and trimming were inferred from the DNA. The sample shows about 470,000 clones, roughly 77% of them seen only once. The data were taken from a study of shared clonotypes between healthy human individuals. CDR1 SGHKS and CDR2 YYEKEE come from the germline V gene (reference sequence). CDR3 length equals 15 residues. The trim removed 0 bases at V and 3 bases at J, leaving 5 bases unmatched. All donors were Caucasian adults living in Nashville, Tennessee.

This receptor was obtained from a woman in her thirties or forties in good health. Some clones in this sample may be carry-over from other donors' samples. Sequencing input: PBMCs. J is TRBJ2-7 and V is TRBV5-5; 8 bases are a match to TRBD1. CDR3 coding DNA: TGTGCCAGCAGCTTGGAGGGCAGGGGGCACTACGAGCAGTACTTC. Residues: CASSLEGRGHYEQYF.